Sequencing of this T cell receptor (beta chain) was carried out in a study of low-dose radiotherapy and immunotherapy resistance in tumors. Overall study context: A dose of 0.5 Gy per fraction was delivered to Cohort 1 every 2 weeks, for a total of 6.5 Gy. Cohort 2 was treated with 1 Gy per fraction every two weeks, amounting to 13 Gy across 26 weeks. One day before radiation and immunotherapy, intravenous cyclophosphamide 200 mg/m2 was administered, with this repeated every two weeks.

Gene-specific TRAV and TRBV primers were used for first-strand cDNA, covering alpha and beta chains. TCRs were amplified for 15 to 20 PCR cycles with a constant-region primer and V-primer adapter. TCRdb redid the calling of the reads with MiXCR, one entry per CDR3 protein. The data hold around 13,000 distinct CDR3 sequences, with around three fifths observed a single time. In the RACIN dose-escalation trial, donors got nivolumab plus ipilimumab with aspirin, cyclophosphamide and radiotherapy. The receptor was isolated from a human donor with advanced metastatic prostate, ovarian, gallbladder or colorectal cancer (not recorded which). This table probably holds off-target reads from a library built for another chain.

This CDR3 reads CSIAGPQETQYF. CDR3 coding DNA: TGCAGTATAGCGGGCCCCCAAGAGACCCAGTACTTC. The chain recombines TRBV29-1 with TRBJ2-5, with 7 bases matching TRBD2. This CDR3 is 12 amino acids long. Germline CDR1 and CDR2: SQVTM and ANQGSEA.